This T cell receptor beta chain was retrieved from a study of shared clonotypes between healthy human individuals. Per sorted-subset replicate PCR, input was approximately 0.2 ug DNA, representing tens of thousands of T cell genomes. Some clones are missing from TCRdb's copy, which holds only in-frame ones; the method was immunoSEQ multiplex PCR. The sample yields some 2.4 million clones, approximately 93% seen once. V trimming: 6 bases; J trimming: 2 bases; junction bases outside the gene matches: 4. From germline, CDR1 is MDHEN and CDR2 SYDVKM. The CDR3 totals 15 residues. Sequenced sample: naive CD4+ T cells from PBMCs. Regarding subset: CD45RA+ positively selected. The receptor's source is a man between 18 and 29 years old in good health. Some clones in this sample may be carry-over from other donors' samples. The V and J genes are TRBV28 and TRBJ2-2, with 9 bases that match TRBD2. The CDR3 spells CASRVSGSNTGELFF. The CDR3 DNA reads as TGTGCCAGCAGGGTTAGCGGGAGCAACACCGGGGAGCTGTTTTTT.